Given below is one T cell receptor beta chain in context. What it binds is not known. Relapse after autologous stem cell transplantation occurred in every patient, and brentuximab vedotin exposure varied. These data are taken from a study of PD-1 blockade in classical Hodgkin lymphoma. Study-wide background: Patients were given intravenous nivolumab, 3 mg/kg, every 2 weeks.

Per the germline V gene, CDR1 is LNHDA and CDR2 is SQIVND (reference sequence). CDR3 length equals 17 residues. V lost 5 bases and J lost 0; bases outside the gene matches: 11. Only in-frame clones appear in the TCRdb table, and some are missing; sequencing was by immunoSEQ multiplex PCR. The sample consists of over 50,000 clones, roughly 73% of them appearing once. Notes on the study in general: Reports indicated that newly diagnosed patients had lower baseline TCR diversity than healthy donors did.

V is TRBV19 and J is TRBJ2-7; 9 bases map to TRBD2. This TCR derives from a human donor with classical Hodgkin lymphoma. Sequenced here: peripheral blood mononuclear cells (PBMCs), sampled before the second cycle of nivolumab. The CDR3 nucleotides are TGTGCCAGTAGTTCCCGGACTAGCGCTCACTCCTCCTACGAGCAGTACTTC. Translating gives CASSSRTSAHSSYEQYF.